This T cell receptor (beta chain) was profiled in a study of control samples from healthy donors and cancer patients. The V gene end was trimmed by 6 bases and the J gene end by 5 bases; junction bases not matched to a gene: 3. CDR3 size: 13 residues. Looked up from germline, CDR1 is MNHEY and CDR2 is SVGAGI. Generated by immunoSEQ multiplex PCR, the TCRdb table keeps only in-frame clones and is missing some. Of about 72,000 clones in the sample, roughly 92% were seen once. The sequencing input was blood. The chain combines TRBV6-5 with TRBJ2-1; TRBD1 agrees at 8 bases. This receptor was identified in a woman aged 55-69 years in good health. The CDR3 protein is CASRRTGNNEQFF. The CDR3 DNA reads TGTGCCAGCAGGCGGACAGGGAACAATGAGCAGTTCTTC.